The 16 T cell receptor beta chains listed next were all sequenced from one sample in a study of blood T cell repertoires in COVID-19. Method: immunoSEQ multiplex PCR; TCRdb's copy keeps in-frame clones and lacks some. The table includes a few hundred thousand clones, around 90% detected once. Sequenced input: peripheral blood. All receptors come from a man aged 45-60 years with acute or convalescent COVID-19.

This clone was found once. The chain joins TRBV6-5 to TRBJ2-4; TRBD1 aligns across 7 bases. CDR1 is MNHEY, CDR2 SVGAGI, per germline. CDR3 length: 14 amino acids. Trimming removed 8 bases from V and 7 bases from J; junction bases left unmatched: 11. The CDR3 bases are TGTGCCAGCGGGCACCCGCTACAGGGGAACATTCAGTACTTC. Translated: CASGHPLQGNIQYF.

The V gene is TRBV25-1, the J gene TRBJ1-1; a possible D gene is TRBD1 (5 bases). This CDR3 spans 11 amino acids. V lost 7 bases, J lost 6 bases, and 9 bases lay in between. CDR1 and CDR2 from the germline V gene are MGHDK and SYGVNS. CDR3 DNA: TGTGCCAGCATGGGGGGAGCTGAAGCTTTCTTT. As protein: CASMGGAEAFF. The full variable domain, rest sourced from reference TRBV25-1 and TRBJ1-1, is EADIYQTPRYLVIGTGKKITLECSQTMGHDKMYWYQQDPGMELHLIHYSYGVNSTEKGDLSSESTVSRIRTEHFPLTLESARPSHTSQYLCASMGGAEAFFGQGTRLTVV.

The chain links TRBV4-1 to TRBJ2-5, with D maybe TRBD2 (6 bases). The CDR3 length is 14 residues. Between the trimmed V and J ends, which lost 1 base and 5 bases, there was a span of 11 bases. The germline gives CDR1 MGHRA, CDR2 YSYEKL. CDR3 in amino acids: CASSQGLGGETQYF. The CDR3 nucleotides are TGCGCCAGCAGCCAAGGCCTCGGAGGGGAGACCCAGTACTTC.

The chain joins TRBV2 to TRBJ2-6; unclear D gene. CDR3 length: 21 amino acids. CDR1 and CDR2 from the germline V gene are SNHLY and FYNNEI. Trimming left V 3 bases short and J 0 bases short, with 24 bases between. DNA of the CDR3: TGTGCCAGCAGTGAGTTAAGGCGTCAGGTTGCTCGGCTCTCTGGGGCCAACGTCCTGACTTTC. Its protein product is CASSELRRQVARLSGANVLTF.

This clone has more than one count but fewer than ten. As DNA, the CDR3 is TGTGCCAGCAGTGCACAGACCTTAATGAACACTGAAGCTTTCTTT. This encodes CASSAQTLMNTEAFF. The chain recombines TRBV2 with TRBJ1-1; D not resolved. Between the trimmed V and J ends, which lost 4 bases and 0 bases, there was a span of 12 bases. The CDR3 runs 15 residues. The germline V gene has CDR1 SNHLY and CDR2 FYNNEI.

The chain combines TRBV2 with TRBJ2-3, with D maybe TRBD2 (5 bases). With 4 bases removed from V and 2 bases from J, the gap between germline ends came to 10 bases. Germline assignment: CDR1 SNHLY and CDR2 FYNNEI. The CDR3 covers 14 residues. The CDR3 DNA sequence: TGTGCCAGCAGTGGGACGGGGATCACAGATACGCAGTATTTT. Protein product: CASSGTGITDTQYF.

DNA for the CDR3: TGTGCCAGCAGCGAGGACTGGACCATCTACTATGGCTACACCTTC. Translation: CASSEDWTIYYGYTF. The J gene is TRBJ1-2, the V gene TRBV6-5; D is undetermined. V lost 6 bases and J 3 bases, leaving 17 bases between the germline ends. The CDR3 contains 15 residues. The germline V gene has CDR1 MNHEY and CDR2 SVGAGI.

This chain uses TRBV9 with TRBJ1-1; D unresolved. The ends were cut back, 0 bases at V and 0 bases at J, with 9 bases in the middle. The CDR3 loop spans 15 amino acids. Germline V gene lookup returns CDR1 SGDLS and CDR2 YYNGEE. CDR3 sequence: CASSVGVQLNTEAFF. DNA for the CDR3: TGTGCCAGCAGCGTAGGGGTACAGCTGAACACTGAAGCTTTCTTT. The whole variable domain, filled in from reference TRBV9 and TRBJ1-1, reads DSGVTQTPKHLITATGQRVTLRCSPRSGDLSVYWYQQSLDQGLQFLIQYYNGEERAKGNILERFSAQQFPDLHSELNLSSLELGDSALYFCASSVGVQLNTEAFFGQGTRLTVV.

The chain couples TRBV9 to TRBJ2-7; D is uncertain. Germline V lookup: CDR1 SGDLS, CDR2 YYNGEE. CDR3 length: 13 amino acids. Trimming cost V 4 bases and J 5 bases, with 13 bases left between them. The CDR3 DNA is TGTGCCAGCAGCCCCACCCCTGGCCACGAGCAGTACTTC. It codes for CASSPTPGHEQYF.

This chain connects TRBV5-1 to TRBJ1-3; 7 bases map to TRBD1. The ends lost 2 bases at V and 2 bases at J; junction bases unmatched: 7. The CDR3 loop spans 16 amino acids. Germline V gene sequence: CDR1 SGHRS, CDR2 YFSETQ. This CDR3 is CASSLEGAGAGNTIYF. The DNA for the CDR3 is TGCGCCAGCAGCTTAGAGGGGGCAGGTGCTGGAAACACCATATATTTT. The full variable domain, in which reference TRBV5-1 and TRBJ1-3 provide the parts outside the CDR3, is KAGVTQTPRYLIKTRGQQVTLSCSPISGHRSVSWYQQTPGQGLQFLFEYFSETQRNKGNFPGRFSGRQFSNSRSEMNVSTLELGDSALYLCASSLEGAGAGNTIYFGEGSWLTVV.

The CDR3 nucleotides are TGCGCCAGCAGCTTGGCGGGGAGTGAGGATGGCTACACCTTC. Its protein product is CASSLAGSEDGYTF. The V gene is TRBV5-1, the J gene TRBJ1-2; D is undetermined. V gave up 0 bases and J gave up 6 bases, with 12 bases separating them. The germline CDR1 and CDR2 sequences are SGHRS and YFSETQ. The CDR3 spans 14 residues.

The chain recombines TRBV10-3 with TRBJ2-2; TRBD2 agrees at 13 bases. Germline CDR1 and CDR2: ENHRY and SYGVKD. The CDR3 spans 16 residues. V lost 4 bases, J lost 8 bases, and 7 bases stayed unmatched. This CDR3 reads CAISGLAGGPTGELFF. As DNA, the CDR3 is TGTGCCATCAGTGGACTAGCGGGGGGACCGACGGGGGAGCTGTTTTTT.

The chain is built from TRBV11-3 and TRBJ2-5, with D possibly matching TRBD2 (6 bases). The CDR3 consists of 14 residues. Germline CDR1 and CDR2: SGHNT and YENEEA. Between the trimmed V and J ends, which lost 4 bases and 7 bases, there was a span of 16 bases. The DNA of the CDR3 is TGTGCCAGCAGCTGGGACTTCTTAGTAAGGACCCAGTACTTC. Residues: CASSWDFLVRTQYF.

In its sample, this clone was seen a few times. The V and J genes are TRBV5-1 and TRBJ2-1; the D gene is possibly TRBD1 (5 bases). Germline CDR1 SGHRS, CDR2 YFSETQ. Deletions cut 2 bases from V and 12 bases from J, with 12 bases between. The CDR3 covers 12 residues. The CDR3 region has the DNA TGCGCCAGCAGCTTCGACAGATACCTGCAGTTCTTC. Amino acids: CASSFDRYLQFF.

This chain uses TRBV5-4 with TRBJ1-2; D may be TRBD1 (6 bases). Germline lookup yields CDR1 SGHNT and CDR2 YYREEE (reference sequence). V lost 0 bases to trimming and J lost 5 bases, with 14 bases between them. The CDR3 runs 15 residues. CDR3 nucleotide sequence: TGTGCCAGCAGCTTGGGAGGGGGGGAAGGTTATGGCTACACCTTC. This translates into CASSLGGGEGYGYTF.

The rearrangement links TRBV18 to TRBJ1-5; 9 bases are a match to TRBD1. V dropped 2 bases and J dropped 4; count of bases not matched to a gene: 6. The CDR3 runs to 16 residues. CDR1 is KGHSH and CDR2 is LQKENI in the germline V gene. The DNA for the CDR3 is TGTGCCAGCTCACCAAGCCGGGACAGGGATAATCAGCCCCAGCATTTT. Protein: CASSPSRDRDNQPQHF.